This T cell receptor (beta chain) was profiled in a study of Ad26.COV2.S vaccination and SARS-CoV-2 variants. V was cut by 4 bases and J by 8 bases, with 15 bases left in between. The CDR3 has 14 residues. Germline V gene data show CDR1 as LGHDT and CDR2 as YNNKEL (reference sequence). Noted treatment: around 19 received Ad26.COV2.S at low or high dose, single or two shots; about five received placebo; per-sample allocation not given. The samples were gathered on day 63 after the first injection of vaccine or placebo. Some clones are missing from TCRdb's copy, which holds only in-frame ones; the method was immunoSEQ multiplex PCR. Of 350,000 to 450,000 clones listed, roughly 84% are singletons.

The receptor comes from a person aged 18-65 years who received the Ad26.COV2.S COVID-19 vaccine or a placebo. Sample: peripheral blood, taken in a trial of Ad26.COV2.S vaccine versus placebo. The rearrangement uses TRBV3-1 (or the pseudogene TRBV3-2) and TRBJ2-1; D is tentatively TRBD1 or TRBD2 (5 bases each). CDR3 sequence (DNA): TGTGCCAGCAGCCGGGGGTTTGGGTTCGATGAGCAGTTCTTC. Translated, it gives CASSRGFGFDEQFF.